The clone carrying this T cell receptor (beta chain) turned up a few times. The antigen is not known. From the graft tissue, intraepithelial and lamina propria lymphocytes were released through processing. The data were taken from a study of graft-versus-host responses after intestinal transplantation. Study-level results: GvH clones were found in recipient marrow; some appeared first in ileum or blood. An association linked early post-transplant HvG declines with peak circulating GvH clone levels.

The data were produced by immunoSEQ multiplex PCR, yet TCRdb's version contains in-frame clones alone and is incomplete. In the table there are about 11,000 clones, roughly 76% of which are singletons. The sample here was ileum tissue, taken 23 days after intestinal transplant. The clonotype originates from a human patient who received an intestinal transplant, so some T cells may come from the graft donor.

CDR3: CASSLNPLDKQYF. DNA for the CDR3: TGTGCCAGCAGCTTAAACCCTCTCGATAAGCAGTACTTC. The V and J genes are TRBV7-9 and TRBJ2-7, with D unresolved. Germline V lookup: CDR1 SEHNR, CDR2 FQNEAQ (reference sequence). There are 13 residues in the CDR3. Trimming took off 2 bases at V and 8 bases at J, with 13 bases between the two ends.